Detailed here is one TCR beta chain. As yet, its antigen is unknown. The data were obtained in a study of a mutant IDH1 vaccine in newly diagnosed glioma. Across the study: Vaccination followed radiotherapy alone by 4-6 weeks, or accompanied temozolomide cycles.

Generated by immunoSEQ multiplex PCR, the TCRdb table keeps only in-frame clones and is missing some. The profile shows tens of thousands of clones, about four fifths of them singletons. The time point was: week 23, last vaccination. Alongside topical imiquimod, each dose of vaccine comprised 300 ug of mutant IDH1 20-mer peptide. The CDR3 runs to 13 residues. In germline, CDR1 is MNHEY, CDR2 SMNVEV (reference sequence). Deletions cut 1 base from V and 7 bases from J, with 8 bases between. This sequence was found in a man in his forties with glioma. The chain links TRBV27 to TRBJ1-5; D is undetermined. The material was PBMCs, obtained from a glioma patient whose treatment included an IDH1 peptide vaccine. CDR3 sequence reads: CASSLWGEQPQHF. CDR3 bases: TGTGCCAGCAGTTTATGGGGTGAGCAGCCCCAGCATTTT.